The TCR beta chain described here comes from a study of CXCR3-negative and CXCR3-positive naive CD8 T cells. The authors made the TRB cDNA libraries by 5' RACE using UMI labels. Each CDR3 protein gets one entry in TCRdb, which reprocessed the 5' RACE reads and gives no DNA. The sample features around 140,000 distinct CDR3 sequences, with nearly 0.5% in its top ten. Whole-study findings and limits: Similar TRBV-TRBJ usage characterized naive CXCR3-negative and CXCR3-positive cells; memory cells differed. Similarly elevated diversity marked both naive subsets, with memory CD8+ cells showing far lower diversity.

Naive cells were sorted as CD45RO-, CCR7+, CD27+ and CD95-. This CDR3 is 17 amino acids long. CDR1 and CDR2 from the germline V gene are SGDLS and YYNGEE. Concerning this clonotype: No antigen is known for it.

V and J are TRBV9 and TRBJ2-7; lacking DNA, the TRBD1 call made by TCRdb goes unchecked. The material sequenced was naive CXCR3- CD8+ T cells from blood. Subset in this sample: CD45RO-CCR7+CD27+CD95- naive CD8+ T cells lacking CXCR3 (TNR3-). The receptor was derived from a human donor in good health. Some clones in this sample may be carry-over from other donors' samples. This CDR3 is CASSVESGSVGTSEQYF.